This T cell receptor beta chain derives from a study of T cells in Graves' hyperthyroidism and ophthalmopathy. With respect to this clonotype: As the CDR3 is not closed by the conserved phenylalanine or tryptophan, this likely results from a read error.

Amplification targeted TCR beta CDR3 regions from RNA transcripts. HTBI primers were employed in a first-round RT-PCR of the TCR CDR3. TCRdb re-called the multiplex PCR reads with MiXCR, one entry per CDR3 protein. The data hold 600,000 to 700,000 distinct CDR3 sequences, with nearly 45% observed a single time. Germline CDR1 SGHRS, CDR2 YFSETQ. V was clipped by 0 bases and J by 4 bases; unmatched bases: 7. The CDR3 runs to 15 residues. The sequence was collected from an adult man with Graves' disease, either hyperthyroidism or ophthalmopathy (not recorded which). The sample was peripheral blood or thyroid tissue (not recorded which). The rearrangement links TRBV5-1 to TRBJ2-7, with TRBD1 identical over 7 bases. This CDR3 is CASSLGQGAVYEQYY. CDR3 DNA sequence: TGCGCCAGCAGCTTGGGACAGGGTGCAGTGTACGAGCAGTACTAC.